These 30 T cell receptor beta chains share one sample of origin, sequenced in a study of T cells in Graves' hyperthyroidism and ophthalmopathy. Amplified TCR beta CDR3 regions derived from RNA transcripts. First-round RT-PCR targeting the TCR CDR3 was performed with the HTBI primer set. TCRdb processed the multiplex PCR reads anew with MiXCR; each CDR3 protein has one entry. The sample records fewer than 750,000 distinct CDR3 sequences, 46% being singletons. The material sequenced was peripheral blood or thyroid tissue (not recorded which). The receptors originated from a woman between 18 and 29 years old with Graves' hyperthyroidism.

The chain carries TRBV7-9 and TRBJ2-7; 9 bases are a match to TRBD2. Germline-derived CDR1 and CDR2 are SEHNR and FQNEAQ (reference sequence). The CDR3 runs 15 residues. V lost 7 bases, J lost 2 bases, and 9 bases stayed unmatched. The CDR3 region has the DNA TGTGCCAGCACCTCCAGCCTAGCGGGGACCTACGAGCAGTACTTC. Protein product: CASTSSLAGTYEQYF.

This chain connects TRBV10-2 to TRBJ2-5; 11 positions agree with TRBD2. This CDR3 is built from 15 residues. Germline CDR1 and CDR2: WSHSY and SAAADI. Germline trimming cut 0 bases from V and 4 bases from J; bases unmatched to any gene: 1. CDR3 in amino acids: CASSESSGRVETQYF. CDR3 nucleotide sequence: TGCGCCAGCAGTGAGTCTAGCGGGAGGGTAGAGACCCAGTACTTC.

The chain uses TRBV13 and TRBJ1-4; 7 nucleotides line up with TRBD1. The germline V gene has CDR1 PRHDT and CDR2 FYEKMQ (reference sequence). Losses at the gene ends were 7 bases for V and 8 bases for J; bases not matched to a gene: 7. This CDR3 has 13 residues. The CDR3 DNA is TGTGCCAGCACCTGGCAGGGGGGGGAAAAACTGTTTTTT. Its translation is CASTWQGGEKLFF.

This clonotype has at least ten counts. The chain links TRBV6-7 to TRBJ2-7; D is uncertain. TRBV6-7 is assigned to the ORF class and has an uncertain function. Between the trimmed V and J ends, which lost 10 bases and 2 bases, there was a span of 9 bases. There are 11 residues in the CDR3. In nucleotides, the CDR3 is TGTGCCAACACAGCTACCTACGAGCAGTACTTC. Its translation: CANTATYEQYF.

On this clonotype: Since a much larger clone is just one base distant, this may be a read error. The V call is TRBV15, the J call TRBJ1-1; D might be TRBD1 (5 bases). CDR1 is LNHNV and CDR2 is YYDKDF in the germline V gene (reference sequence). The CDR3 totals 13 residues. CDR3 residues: CAISRDDRGEAFF. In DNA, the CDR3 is TGTGCCATCAGCAGAGATGATCGGGGGGAAGCTTTCTTT.

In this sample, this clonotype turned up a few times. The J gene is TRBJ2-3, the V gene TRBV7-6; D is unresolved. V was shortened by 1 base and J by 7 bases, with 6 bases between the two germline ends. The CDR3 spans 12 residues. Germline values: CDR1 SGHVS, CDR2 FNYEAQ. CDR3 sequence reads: CASSLGGNTQYF. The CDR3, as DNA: TGTGCCAGCAGCTTAGGGGGTAATACGCAGTATTTT.

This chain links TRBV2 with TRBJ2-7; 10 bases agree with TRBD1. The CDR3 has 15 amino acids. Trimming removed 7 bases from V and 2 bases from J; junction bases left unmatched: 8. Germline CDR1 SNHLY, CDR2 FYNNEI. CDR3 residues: CASTQGTGATYEQYF. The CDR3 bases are TGTGCCAGCACCCAGGGGACAGGGGCGACCTACGAGCAGTACTTC. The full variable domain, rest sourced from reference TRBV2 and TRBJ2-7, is EPEVTQTPSHQVTQMGQEVILRCVPISNHLYFYWYRQILGQKVEFLVSFYNNEISEKSEIFDDQFSVERPDGSNFTLKIRSTKLEDSAMYFCASTQGTGATYEQYFGPGTRLTVT.

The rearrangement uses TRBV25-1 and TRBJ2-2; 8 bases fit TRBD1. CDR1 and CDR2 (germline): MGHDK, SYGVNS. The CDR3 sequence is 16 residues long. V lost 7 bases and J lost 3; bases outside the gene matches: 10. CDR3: CASTLTGVADTGELFF. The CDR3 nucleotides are TGTGCCAGCACTCTGACAGGGGTGGCCGACACCGGGGAGCTGTTTTTT.

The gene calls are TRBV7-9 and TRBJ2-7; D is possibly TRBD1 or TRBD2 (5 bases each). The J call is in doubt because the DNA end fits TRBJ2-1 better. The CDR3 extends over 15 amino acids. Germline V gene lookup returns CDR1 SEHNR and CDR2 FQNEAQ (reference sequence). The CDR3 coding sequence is TGTGCCAGCAGTCCCGGGTGGGACGGTCCAAATGAGCAGTTCTTC. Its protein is CASSPGWDGPNEQFF.

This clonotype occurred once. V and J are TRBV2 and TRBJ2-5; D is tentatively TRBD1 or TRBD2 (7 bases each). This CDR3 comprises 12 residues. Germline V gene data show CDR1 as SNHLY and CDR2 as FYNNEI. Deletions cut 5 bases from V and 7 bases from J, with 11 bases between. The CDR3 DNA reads TGTGCCAGCAGTTCAGGGGGGGGGACCCAGTACTTC. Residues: CASSSGGGTQYF.

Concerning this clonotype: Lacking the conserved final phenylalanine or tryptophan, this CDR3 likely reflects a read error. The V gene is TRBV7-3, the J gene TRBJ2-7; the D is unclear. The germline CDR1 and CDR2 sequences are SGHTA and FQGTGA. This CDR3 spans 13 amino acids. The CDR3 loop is CASGLRVLHEQYL. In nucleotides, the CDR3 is TGTGCCAGCGGCTTAAGAGTGCTCCACGAGCAGTACCTC.

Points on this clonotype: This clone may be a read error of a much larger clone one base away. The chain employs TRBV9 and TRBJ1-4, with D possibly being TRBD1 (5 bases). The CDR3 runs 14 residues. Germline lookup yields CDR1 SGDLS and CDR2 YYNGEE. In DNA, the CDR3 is TGTGCCAGCAGCCCGCGGGACGGTAATGAAGAACTGTTTTTT. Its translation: CASSPRDGNEELFF.

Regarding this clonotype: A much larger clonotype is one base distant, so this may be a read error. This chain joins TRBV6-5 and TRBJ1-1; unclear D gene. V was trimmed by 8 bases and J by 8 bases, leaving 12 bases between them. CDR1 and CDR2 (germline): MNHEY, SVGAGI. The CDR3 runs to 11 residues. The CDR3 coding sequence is TGTGCCAGCGGTTTCAGGACCGAAGCTTTCTTT. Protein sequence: CASGFRTEAFF.

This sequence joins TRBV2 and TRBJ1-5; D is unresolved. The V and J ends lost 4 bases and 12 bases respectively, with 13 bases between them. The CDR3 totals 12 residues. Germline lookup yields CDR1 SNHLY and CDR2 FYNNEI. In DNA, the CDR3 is TGTGCCAGCAGTGGAGCGGGTCGAGGCCAGCATTTT. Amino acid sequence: CASSGAGRGQHF.

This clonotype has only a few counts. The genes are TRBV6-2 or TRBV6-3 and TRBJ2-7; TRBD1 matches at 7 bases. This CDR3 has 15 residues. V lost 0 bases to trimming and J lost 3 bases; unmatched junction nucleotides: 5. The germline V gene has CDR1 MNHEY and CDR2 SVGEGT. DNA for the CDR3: TGTGCCAGCAGTTACTCGAGAGGGGGCTACTACGAGCAGTACTTC. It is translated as CASSYSRGGYYEQYF.

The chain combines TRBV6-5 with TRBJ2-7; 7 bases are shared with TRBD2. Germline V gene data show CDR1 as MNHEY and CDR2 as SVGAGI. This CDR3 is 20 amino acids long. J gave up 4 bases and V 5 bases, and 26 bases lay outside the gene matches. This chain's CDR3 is CASSHALAPGSILRWYEQYF. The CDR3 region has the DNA TGTGCCAGCAGTCATGCACTAGCGCCCGGATCAATACTTAGGTGGTACGAGCAGTACTTC.

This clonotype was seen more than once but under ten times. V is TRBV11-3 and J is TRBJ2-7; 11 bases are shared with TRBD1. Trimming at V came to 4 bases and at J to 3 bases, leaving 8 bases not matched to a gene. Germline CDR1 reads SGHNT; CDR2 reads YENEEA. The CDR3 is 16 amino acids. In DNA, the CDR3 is TGTGCCAGCAGCTCACCTCGGACAGGGGGCTTCTACGAGCAGTACTTC. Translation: CASSSPRTGGFYEQYF.

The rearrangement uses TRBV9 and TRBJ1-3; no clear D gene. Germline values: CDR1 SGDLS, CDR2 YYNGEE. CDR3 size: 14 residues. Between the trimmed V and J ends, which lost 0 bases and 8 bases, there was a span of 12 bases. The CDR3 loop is CASSVEGYGYTIYF. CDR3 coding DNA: TGTGCCAGCAGCGTAGAGGGATATGGCTACACCATATATTTT. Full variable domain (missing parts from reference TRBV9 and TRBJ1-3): DSGVTQTPKHLITATGQRVTLRCSPRSGDLSVYWYQQSLDQGLQFLIQYYNGEERAKGNILERFSAQQFPDLHSELNLSSLELGDSALYFCASSVEGYGYTIYFGEGSWLTVV.

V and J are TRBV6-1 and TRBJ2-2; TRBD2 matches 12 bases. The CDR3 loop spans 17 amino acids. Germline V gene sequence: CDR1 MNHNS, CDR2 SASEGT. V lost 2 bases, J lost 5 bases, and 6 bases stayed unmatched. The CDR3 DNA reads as TGTGCCAGCAGTGAACTAGCGGGAGGGCAAGAGACCGGGGAGCTGTTTTTT. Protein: CASSELAGGQETGELFF.

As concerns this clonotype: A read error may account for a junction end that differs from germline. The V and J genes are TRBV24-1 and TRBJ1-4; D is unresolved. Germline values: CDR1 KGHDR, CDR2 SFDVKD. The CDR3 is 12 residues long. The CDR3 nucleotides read TGTGCCACCCGTGAAGGGAATGAAAAACTGTTTTTT. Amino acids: CATREGNEKLFF.

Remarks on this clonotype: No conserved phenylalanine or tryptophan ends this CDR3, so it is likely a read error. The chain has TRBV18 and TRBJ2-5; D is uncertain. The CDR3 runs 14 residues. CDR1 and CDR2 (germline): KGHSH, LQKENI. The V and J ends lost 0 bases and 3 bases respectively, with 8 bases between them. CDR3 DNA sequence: TGTGCCAGCTCACCACCGACGAATGAAGAGACCCAGTACTCC. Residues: CASSPPTNEETQYS.

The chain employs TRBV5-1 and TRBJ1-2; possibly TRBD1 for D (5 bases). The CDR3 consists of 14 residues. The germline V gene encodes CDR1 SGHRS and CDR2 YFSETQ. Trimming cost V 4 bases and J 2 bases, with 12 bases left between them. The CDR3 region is CASSQGEENYGYTF. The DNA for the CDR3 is TGCGCCAGCAGCCAAGGGGAAGAAAACTATGGCTACACCTTC.

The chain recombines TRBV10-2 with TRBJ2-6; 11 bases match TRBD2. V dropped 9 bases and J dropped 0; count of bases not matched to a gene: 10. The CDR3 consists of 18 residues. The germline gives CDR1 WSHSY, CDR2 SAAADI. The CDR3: CASQGLAGSSSGANVLTF. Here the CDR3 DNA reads TGCGCCAGTCAAGGACTAGCGGGTTCCAGCTCTGGGGCCAACGTCCTGACTTTC.

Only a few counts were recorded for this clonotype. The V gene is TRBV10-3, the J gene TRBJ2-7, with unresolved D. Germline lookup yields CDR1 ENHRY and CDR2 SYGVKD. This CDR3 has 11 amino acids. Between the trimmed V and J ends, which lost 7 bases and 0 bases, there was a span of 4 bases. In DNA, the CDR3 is TGTGCCATCAACAGCTCCTACGAGCAGTACTTC. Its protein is CAINSSYEQYF.

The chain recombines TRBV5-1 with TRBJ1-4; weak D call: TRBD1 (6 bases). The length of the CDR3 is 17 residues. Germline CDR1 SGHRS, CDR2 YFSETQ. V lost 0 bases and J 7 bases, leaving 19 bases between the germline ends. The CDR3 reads CASSLGASRGDTEKLFF. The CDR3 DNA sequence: TGCGCCAGCAGCTTGGGAGCCAGCCGGGGGGACACTGAAAAACTGTTTTTT.

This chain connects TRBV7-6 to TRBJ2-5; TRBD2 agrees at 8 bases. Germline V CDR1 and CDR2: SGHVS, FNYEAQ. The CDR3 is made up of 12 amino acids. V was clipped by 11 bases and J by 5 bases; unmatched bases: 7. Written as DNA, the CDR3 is TGTGCCCTATTAGCGGGATTGGAGACCCAGTACTTC. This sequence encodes CALLAGLETQYF.

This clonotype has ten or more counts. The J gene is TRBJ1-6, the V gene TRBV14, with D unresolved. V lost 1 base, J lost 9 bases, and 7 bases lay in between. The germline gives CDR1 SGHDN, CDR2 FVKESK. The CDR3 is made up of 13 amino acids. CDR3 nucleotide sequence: TGTGCCAGCAGCCAAGTCGGAATTTCACCCCTCCACTTT. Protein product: CASSQVGISPLHF.

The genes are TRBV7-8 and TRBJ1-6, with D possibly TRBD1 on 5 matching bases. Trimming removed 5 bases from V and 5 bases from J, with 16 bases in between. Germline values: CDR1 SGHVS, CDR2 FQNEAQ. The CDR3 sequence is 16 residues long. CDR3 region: CASSTGTVADNSPLHF. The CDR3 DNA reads TGTGCCAGCAGCACCGGGACCGTGGCGGATAATTCACCCCTCCACTTT. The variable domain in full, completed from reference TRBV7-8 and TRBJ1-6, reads GAGVSQSPRYKVAKRGQDVALRCDPISGHVSLFWYQQALGQGPEFLTYFQNEAQLDKSGLPSDRFFAERPEGSVSTLKIQRTQQEDSAVYLCASSTGTVADNSPLHFGNGTRLTVT.

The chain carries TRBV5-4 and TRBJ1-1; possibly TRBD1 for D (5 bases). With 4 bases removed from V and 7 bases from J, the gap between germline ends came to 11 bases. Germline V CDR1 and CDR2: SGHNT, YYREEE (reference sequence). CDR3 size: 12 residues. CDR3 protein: CASSAGLIEAFF. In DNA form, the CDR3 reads TGTGCCAGCAGCGCGGGACTGATTGAAGCTTTCTTT.

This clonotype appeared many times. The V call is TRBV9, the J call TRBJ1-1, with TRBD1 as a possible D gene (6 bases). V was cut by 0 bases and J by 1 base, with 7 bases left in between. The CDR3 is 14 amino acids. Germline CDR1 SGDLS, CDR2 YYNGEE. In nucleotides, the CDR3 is TGTGCCAGCAGCGTAGAGGGACAGAACACTGAAGCTTTCTTT. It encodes CASSVEGQNTEAFF.